What follows is one TCR beta chain and its context. Adult donors, all healthy and HIV-negative, had no recent acute infections or vaccinations. TCRdb's copy holds only in-frame clones and misses some; the assay was immunoSEQ multiplex PCR. The repertoire holds roughly 2.2 million clones, with around 93% as singletons. The entry originates in a study of shared clonotypes between healthy human individuals. This TCR was recovered from a man younger than 30 in good health. Some clones in this sample may be carry-over from other donors' samples. The sample taken for sequencing was naive CD4+ T cells from PBMCs. This sample's subset: CD45RA+ positively selected.

CDR3 in DNA: TGTGCCAGCAGTTTTTCAATGGGGGATTGGGAGACCCAGTACTTC. The encoded protein is CASSFSMGDWETQYF. The rearrangement uses TRBV28 and TRBJ2-5; the D gene could be TRBD1 or TRBD2 (5 bases each). Trimming shortened V by 3 bases and J by 5 bases, and 16 bases separated the two germline ends. This CDR3 is built from 15 residues. Germline CDR1 and CDR2: MDHEN and SYDVKM. The whole variable domain, remainder taken from reference TRBV28 and TRBJ2-5, is DVKVTQSSRYLVKRTGEKVFLECVQDMDHENMFWYRQDPGLGLRLIYFSYDVKMKEKGDIPEGYSVSREKKERFSLILESASTNQTSMYLCASSFSMGDWETQYFGPGTRLLVL.